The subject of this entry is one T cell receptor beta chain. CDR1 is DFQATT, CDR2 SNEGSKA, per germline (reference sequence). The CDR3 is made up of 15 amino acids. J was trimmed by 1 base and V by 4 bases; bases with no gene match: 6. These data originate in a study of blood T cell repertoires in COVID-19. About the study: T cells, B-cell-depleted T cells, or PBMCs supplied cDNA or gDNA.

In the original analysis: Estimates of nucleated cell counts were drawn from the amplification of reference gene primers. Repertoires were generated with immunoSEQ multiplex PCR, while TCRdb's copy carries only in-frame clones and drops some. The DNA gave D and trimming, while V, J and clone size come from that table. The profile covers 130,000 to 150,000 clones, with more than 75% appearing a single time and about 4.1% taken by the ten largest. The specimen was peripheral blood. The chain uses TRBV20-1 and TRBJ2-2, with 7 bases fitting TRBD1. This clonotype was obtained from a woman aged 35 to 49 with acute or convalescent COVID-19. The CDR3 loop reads CSATEGTVNTGELFF. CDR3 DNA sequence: TGCAGTGCTACTGAGGGGACAGTGAACACCGGGGAGCTGTTTTTT.